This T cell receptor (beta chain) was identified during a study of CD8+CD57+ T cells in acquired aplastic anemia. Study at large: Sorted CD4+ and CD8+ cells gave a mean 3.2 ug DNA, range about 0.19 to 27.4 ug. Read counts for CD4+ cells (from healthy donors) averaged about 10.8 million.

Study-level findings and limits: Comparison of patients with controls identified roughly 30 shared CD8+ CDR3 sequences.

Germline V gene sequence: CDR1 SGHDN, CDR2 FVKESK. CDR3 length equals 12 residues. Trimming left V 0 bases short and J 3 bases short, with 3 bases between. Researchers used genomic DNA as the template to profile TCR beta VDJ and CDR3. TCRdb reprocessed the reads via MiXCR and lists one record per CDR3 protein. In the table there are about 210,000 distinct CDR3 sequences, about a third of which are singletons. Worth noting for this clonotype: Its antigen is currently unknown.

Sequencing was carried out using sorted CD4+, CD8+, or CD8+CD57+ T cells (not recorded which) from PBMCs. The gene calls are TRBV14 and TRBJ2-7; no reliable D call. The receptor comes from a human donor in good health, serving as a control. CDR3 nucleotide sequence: TGTGCCAGCAGCCAAGACAACTACGAGCAGTACTTC. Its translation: CASSQDNYEQYF.